Shown below are 30 T cell receptor beta chains from a single sample sequenced in a study of post-analysis software for immune sequencing data. Broader study findings: In patients, about five TRBV segments were more frequent than in controls, with TRBV5-6, TRBV5-1 and TRBV20-1 among them.

Unique molecular identifiers were built into the TCR beta cDNA libraries. TCRdb called the PCR reads again in MiXCR, with one record for every CDR3 protein. Of over 700,000 distinct CDR3 sequences detected, 30% appear once; the ten largest clones hold more than 0.45%. Their antigens remain unidentified. Sequenced input: blood. Receptor source: a girl aged 10-17 years with multiple sclerosis.

This clonotype was seen a few times. V usage is TRBV4-3 and J usage is TRBJ2-1; D remains ambiguous. The CDR3 sequence is 14 residues long. Trimming cost V 1 base and J 5 bases, with 9 bases left between them. Germline loops: CDR1 LGHNA, CDR2 YSLEER. Here the CDR3 reads CASSQGFRDNEQFF. In DNA, the CDR3 is TGCGCCAGCAGCCAAGGTTTCAGAGACAATGAGCAGTTCTTC.

The genes are TRBV27 and TRBJ2-1; D is unresolved. Between the trimmed V and J ends, which lost 9 bases and 10 bases, there was a span of 19 bases. The CDR3 contains 13 residues. The germline V gene has CDR1 MNHEY and CDR2 SMNVEV (reference sequence). In nucleotides, the CDR3 is TGTGCCAGTAGCCCTCCCCGGAAGGAGGAGCAGTTCTTC. It is translated as CASSPPRKEEQFF.

This chain uses TRBV7-9 with TRBJ2-7; the match to TRBD2 covers 8 bases. V was pared by 2 bases and J by 0 bases, with 3 bases of the junction left unmatched. CDR1 and CDR2 (germline): SEHNR, FQNEAQ (reference sequence). The CDR3 contains 15 residues. The CDR3 DNA reads as TGTGCCAGCAGCTTAATTAGCGGGGCCTCCTACGAGCAGTACTTC. It specifies CASSLISGASYEQYF.

V and J are TRBV7-2 and TRBJ2-4; 7 positions agree with TRBD1. The CDR3 is made up of 18 amino acids. Germline values: CDR1 SGHTA, CDR2 FQGNSA. The V gene end was trimmed by 6 bases and the J gene end by 0 bases; junction bases not matched to a gene: 14. This CDR3 reads CASSQTVGGDLAKNIQYF. CDR3 bases: TGTGCCAGCAGTCAAACCGTAGGGGGCGACCTAGCCAAAAACATTCAGTACTTC.

The genes are TRBV15 and TRBJ2-7; 12 nucleotides line up with TRBD1. Germline loops: CDR1 LNHNV, CDR2 YYDKDF (reference sequence). The CDR3 loop spans 17 amino acids. V lost 6 bases to trimming and J lost 3 bases; unmatched junction nucleotides: 12. CDR3 protein: CATSMGQGASFSYEQYF. CDR3 DNA sequence: TGTGCCACCAGTATGGGACAGGGGGCAAGTTTTAGCTACGAGCAGTACTTC. The full variable domain, its missing parts supplied by reference TRBV15 and TRBJ2-7, is DAMVIQNPRYQVTQFGKPVTLSCSQTLNHNVMYWYQQKSSQAPKLLFHYYDKDFNNEADTPDNFQSRRPNTSFCFLDIRSPGLGDTAMYLCATSMGQGASFSYEQYFGPGTRLTVT.

This clonotype has a handful of counts. The V gene is TRBV20-1, the J gene TRBJ1-5; 7 bases line up with TRBD1. Germline CDR1 and CDR2: DFQATT and SNEGSKA (reference sequence). This CDR3 comprises 13 residues. V lost 7 bases to trimming and J lost 6 bases; unmatched junction nucleotides: 9. This CDR3 is CSVPDRVGQPQHF. Written as DNA, the CDR3 is TGCAGTGTCCCTGACAGGGTGGGTCAGCCCCAGCATTTT.

The chain joins TRBV29-1 to TRBJ2-1; D gene ambiguous. In germline, CDR1 is SQVTM, CDR2 ANQGSEA. With 1 base removed from V and 2 bases from J, the gap between germline ends came to 9 bases. CDR3 length: 14 residues. For the CDR3, the DNA is TGCAGCGTTGAAGGTGCCGAAGCCTACAATGAGCAGTTCTTC. Its translation is CSVEGAEAYNEQFF.

This chain links TRBV27 with TRBJ2-7; D gene unclear. The V and J ends lost 6 bases and 4 bases respectively, with 10 bases between them. This CDR3 is built from 12 residues. Germline V gene data show CDR1 as MNHEY and CDR2 as SMNVEV (reference sequence). The CDR3 DNA sequence: TGTGCCAGCAGCCGAAACGTTTACGAGCAGTACTTC. It specifies CASSRNVYEQYF.

The genes are TRBV29-1 and TRBJ2-7; 8 bases are a match to TRBD1. The DNA end is more similar to TRBJ2-5, so the J call may be wrong. Germline V lookup: CDR1 SQVTM, CDR2 ANQGSEA. This CDR3 is 13 amino acids long. CDR3 in amino acids: CSVPRQGKETQYF. CDR3 nucleotide sequence: TGCAGCGTTCCCAGACAGGGGAAAGAGACCCAGTACTTC.

This clonotype occurred a few times. The chain employs TRBV9 and TRBJ2-1; TRBD2 is a possible D gene (7 bases). The germline gives CDR1 SGDLS, CDR2 YYNGEE. There are 16 residues in the CDR3. Between the trimmed V and J ends, which lost 3 bases and 9 bases, there was a span of 22 bases. In DNA form, the CDR3 reads TGTGCCAGCAGCGCAGGACTGGGGGGGCCTCCGGTTGAGCAGTTCTTC. It encodes CASSAGLGGPPVEQFF.

The rearrangement links TRBV5-1 to TRBJ1-4; D remains unclear. Germline V gene data show CDR1 as SGHRS and CDR2 as YFSETQ. The CDR3 covers 15 residues. V was cut by 2 bases and J by 0 bases, with 8 bases left in between. The CDR3 DNA sequence: TGCGCCAGCAGCTTAGCACTTGCAACTAATGAAAAACTGTTTTTT. This encodes CASSLALATNEKLFF. The variable domain in full, completed from reference TRBV5-1 and TRBJ1-4, reads KAGVTQTPRYLIKTRGQQVTLSCSPISGHRSVSWYQQTPGQGLQFLFEYFSETQRNKGNFPGRFSGRQFSNSRSEMNVSTLELGDSALYLCASSLALATNEKLFFGSGTQLSVL.

V and J are TRBV5-1 and TRBJ1-4; D is uncertain. Trimming took 1 base from V and 7 from J, leaving 11 bases between them. This CDR3 region has 14 residues. Germline V CDR1 and CDR2: SGHRS, YFSETQ. The CDR3 loop is CASSLYSTSEKLFF. The DNA for the CDR3 is TGCGCCAGCAGCTTGTATAGCACGAGTGAAAAACTGTTTTTT. The entire variable domain, with the rest obtained from reference TRBV5-1 and TRBJ1-4, is as follows: KAGVTQTPRYLIKTRGQQVTLSCSPISGHRSVSWYQQTPGQGLQFLFEYFSETQRNKGNFPGRFSGRQFSNSRSEMNVSTLELGDSALYLCASSLYSTSEKLFFGSGTQLSVL.

The chain recombines TRBV20-1 with TRBJ2-1; the match to TRBD2 covers 9 bases. Germline-derived CDR1 and CDR2 are DFQATT and SNEGSKA (reference sequence). Trimming at V came to 0 bases and at J to 3 bases, leaving 18 bases not matched to a gene. The CDR3 spans 20 residues. The CDR3 DNA reads TGCAGTGCTAGAGATGGCCGGATTACTAGCGGGCGGTTAGGCTACAATGAGCAGTTCTTC. Its protein is CSARDGRITSGRLGYNEQFF.

There are a few counts of this clonotype. The gene calls are TRBV7-9 and TRBJ2-3, with TRBD2 matching 12 bases. The V segment lost 4 bases and the J segment 4 bases; nucleotides outside the gene matches: 6. Per germline, CDR1 SEHNR and CDR2 FQNEAQ (reference sequence). The CDR3 extends over 16 amino acids. The CDR3 DNA reads TGTGCCAGCAGCTCAAGGACTAGCGGGGTCGCAGATACGCAGTATTTT. As protein: CASSSRTSGVADTQYF.

For this clonotype: A junction end diverges from the germline sequence, so it may reflect a read error. The V gene is TRBV2, the J gene TRBJ2-3; D gene unclear. Germline V gives CDR1 SNHLY, CDR2 FYNNEI. The CDR3 has 14 residues. CDR3 loop: CASSVGGPADAQYF. The CDR3 nucleotides are TGTGCCAGCAGCGTTGGCGGACCAGCAGATGCGCAGTATTTT.

The CDR3 sequence is CASSLKFYEQYF. Here the CDR3 DNA reads TGTGCCAGCAGCTTGAAATTCTACGAGCAGTACTTC. V usage is TRBV5-4 and J usage is TRBJ2-7; no reliable D call. The CDR3 runs to 12 residues. Germline values: CDR1 SGHNT, CDR2 YYREEE (reference sequence). The germline V and J ends were trimmed by 1 base and 3 bases, with 5 bases remaining between them.

The chain links TRBV6-5 to TRBJ2-7; maybe TRBD2 (6 bases). Germline CDR1 reads MNHEY; CDR2 reads SVGAGI. This CDR3 spans 14 amino acids. V lost 6 bases and J 7 bases, leaving 19 bases between the germline ends. The CDR3 nucleotides read TGTGCCAGCAGACCCGGGACCCGGGGGAGAGAGCAGTACTTC. It codes for CASRPGTRGREQYF.

The chain uses TRBV7-9 and TRBJ1-2, with D possibly being TRBD1 (5 bases). The CDR3 length is 16 residues. The V gene lost 7 bases and the J gene lost 2 bases, with 20 bases spanning the gap. CDR1 is SEHNR and CDR2 is FQNEAQ in the germline V gene (reference sequence). The CDR3 here is CASTLRTGVRNYGYTF. The CDR3 DNA reads as TGTGCCAGCACTCTCAGAACGGGGGTCAGAAACTATGGCTACACCTTC.

The genes are TRBV28 and TRBJ2-7; the D gene is possibly TRBD1 (6 bases). Germline CDR1 MDHEN, CDR2 SYDVKM. Trimming removed 8 bases at V and 4 bases at J, with 12 bases between. CDR3 length: 12 residues. The CDR3 sequence is CASGSRGYEQYF. The CDR3 bases are TGTGCCAGCGGGTCCAGGGGTTACGAGCAGTACTTC.

Points on this clonotype: At one of its ends the junction is not consistent with the germline gene, which may arise from a read error. The rearrangement joins TRBV7-9 to TRBJ2-1; tentative D call: TRBD2 (6 bases). CDR1 is SEHNR and CDR2 is FQNEAQ in the germline V gene (reference sequence). This CDR3 has 14 residues. In DNA form, the CDR3 reads TGTGTCAGCAGCTCCCCAACGACTAGCAATGAGCAGTTCTTC. This translates into CVSSSPTTSNEQFF.

The chain has TRBV5-1 and TRBJ1-1; D possibly corresponds to TRBD1 (5 bases). Germline CDR1 SGHRS, CDR2 YFSETQ. Trimming took off 4 bases at V and 5 bases at J, with 9 bases between the two ends. The CDR3 covers 12 residues. This chain's CDR3 is CASSRGRTEAFF. The CDR3 bases are TGCGCCAGCAGCCGGGGGAGGACTGAAGCTTTCTTT.

This clonotype was counted ten times or more. The chain joins TRBV4-3 to TRBJ2-1, with D perhaps matching TRBD1 or TRBD2 (5 bases each). The CDR3 sequence is 14 residues long. CDR1 and CDR2 from the germline V gene are LGHNA and YSLEER. V lost 2 bases, J lost 7 bases, and 12 bases lay in between. The CDR3 sequence is CASSQPGEGNEQFF. The CDR3 DNA is TGCGCCAGCAGCCAACCCGGAGAGGGGAATGAGCAGTTCTTC.

The chain recombines TRBV7-9 with TRBJ1-1; D may be TRBD1 (5 bases). The V end was cut by 1 base, the J end by 7 bases, with 10 bases between. The CDR3 has 13 amino acids. Germline V CDR1 and CDR2: SEHNR, FQNEAQ (reference sequence). CDR3 in amino acids: CASSLDGGFEAFF. The CDR3 bases are TGTGCCAGCAGCTTAGATGGGGGGTTTGAAGCTTTCTTT.

The chain carries TRBV24-1 and TRBJ2-1; 8 positions match TRBD2. Trimming took 3 bases from V and 6 from J; bases not matched to a gene: 12. The CDR3 spans 17 residues. Germline CDR1 KGHDR, CDR2 SFDVKD. CDR3 residues: CATSDPRGAGEFNEQFF. The CDR3 DNA is TGTGCCACCAGTGATCCCCGGGGAGCGGGAGAATTCAATGAGCAGTTCTTC.

This chain uses TRBV7-9 with TRBJ2-3; no reliable D call. The CDR3 length is 17 residues. The ends were cut back, 4 bases at V and 2 bases at J, with 19 bases in the middle. In germline, CDR1 is SEHNR, CDR2 FQNEAQ (reference sequence). CDR3 bases: TGTGCCAGCAGCTCCACACTTTCTACATATACCACAGATACGCAGTATTTT. The encoded protein is CASSSTLSTYTTDTQYF.

V usage is TRBV24-1 and J usage is TRBJ2-1, with 10 bases lining up with TRBD1. Germline CDR1 and CDR2: KGHDR and SFDVKD. Germline trimming cut 4 bases from V and 6 bases from J; bases unmatched to any gene: 8. The CDR3 extends over 16 amino acids. As DNA, the CDR3 is TGTGCCACCAGTGAGGCGGGACAGGGGAGTGGCAATGAGCAGTTCTTC. Its translation is CATSEAGQGSGNEQFF.

This clonotype has more than one count but fewer than ten. This chain joins TRBV9 and TRBJ2-2; no clear D. The CDR3 sequence is 14 residues long. Germline assignment: CDR1 SGDLS and CDR2 YYNGEE. V was clipped by 2 bases and J by 6 bases, with 11 bases between them. CDR3 bases: TGTGCCAGCAGCGTCCCCGCAGACTCCGGGGAGCTGTTTTTT. Amino acids: CASSVPADSGELFF.

This sequence joins TRBV29-1 and TRBJ2-2; a possible D gene is TRBD1 (5 bases). Germline V gene lookup returns CDR1 SQVTM and CDR2 ANQGSEA. V was pared by 4 bases and J by 0 bases, with 15 bases between. The CDR3 runs to 16 residues. Written as DNA, the CDR3 is TGCAGCGTTGGGATACAACAGGCCTCGAACACCGGGGAGCTGTTTTTT. It codes for CSVGIQQASNTGELFF.

The chain joins TRBV4-2 to TRBJ1-1; no clear D gene. V lost 1 base, J lost 3 bases, and 21 bases lay in between. The CDR3 contains 18 residues. Germline values: CDR1 LGHNA, CDR2 YNFKEQ. Here the CDR3 DNA reads TGTGCCAGCAGCCAAGGCGGCGGCGGGGTCCAAGGGCACACTGAAGCTTTCTTT. Translated, it gives CASSQGGGGVQGHTEAFF.

This clonotype was seen just once. V is TRBV29-1 and J is TRBJ1-1; no clear D gene. This CDR3 comprises 14 residues. V was pared by 6 bases and J by 6 bases, with 20 bases between. CDR1 is SQVTM, CDR2 ANQGSEA, per germline. The CDR3 nucleotides are TGCAGCGTCCCGGGGTGGTCGGGTGGCGCTGAAGCTTTCTTT. Amino acid sequence: CSVPGWSGGAEAFF.